Below, one TCR beta chain is given with its context. Its antigen is as yet unknown. The junction does not match germline at one end; this may be a read error. The germline gives CDR1 SSHAT, CDR2 FNYEAQ (reference sequence). CDR3 length: 16 residues. The data belong to a study of CD8 T cells in ankylosing spondylitis. With molecular barcodes, quantitative 5'-RACE was used to make the TCR beta libraries. In TCRdb, the 5' RACE reads were re-called with MiXCR into one record per CDR3 protein. Of some 15,000 distinct CDR3 sequences in the sample, around 8% were seen once. Points from the study as a whole: Within matched ankylosing spondylitis synovial fluid, disease-linked clones were reportedly significantly enriched.

Sequences were obtained from blood. The TCR originated in a male donor with ankylosing spondylitis or in good health (not recorded which). The chain links TRBV7-7 to TRBJ2-2; 7 bases are shared with TRBD2. CDR3: CASSLAPGGNTGELFF. The CDR3 DNA is TGTGCTAGCAGCTTAGCCCCGGGAGGGAACACCGGGGAGCTGTTTTTT.